The sequence of this T cell receptor beta chain was determined in a study of T cells in Graves' hyperthyroidism and ophthalmopathy. Whole-study findings and limits: By a 13 V-J model, ophthalmopathy was set apart from stable hyperthyroidism. Within blood appeared most thyroid clonotypes that had expanded above 0.001. Before onset, ophthalmopathy was predicted by the model a median around 6.2 months earlier.

The CDR3 is 15 residues long. Trimming pared 0 bases from V and 5 bases from J, leaving 11 bases between. Germline lookup yields CDR1 MGHRA and CDR2 YSYEKL. There were TCR beta CDR3 regions amplified from RNA transcripts. RT-PCR in the first round (using the HTBI primer set) targeted the TCR CDR3. One entry per CDR3 protein results from TCRdb running MiXCR on the multiplex PCR reads. Among approximately 500,000 distinct CDR3 sequences listed, under 60% were seen once. In its sample, this clonotype was seen many times. Its matching antigen is unknown. Hyperthyroidism was newly diagnosed in patients aged 18 to 65 (duration under 2 months).

Sequencing was done on a sample of peripheral blood or thyroid tissue (not recorded which). V usage is TRBV4-1 and J usage is TRBJ1-5; D perhaps matches TRBD1 (5 bases). The TCR was taken from a woman aged 18-29 years with Graves' hyperthyroidism. For the CDR3, the DNA is TGCGCCAGCAGCCAAGATTGGGGCAGCGATCAGCCCCAGCATTTT. As protein: CASSQDWGSDQPQHF.